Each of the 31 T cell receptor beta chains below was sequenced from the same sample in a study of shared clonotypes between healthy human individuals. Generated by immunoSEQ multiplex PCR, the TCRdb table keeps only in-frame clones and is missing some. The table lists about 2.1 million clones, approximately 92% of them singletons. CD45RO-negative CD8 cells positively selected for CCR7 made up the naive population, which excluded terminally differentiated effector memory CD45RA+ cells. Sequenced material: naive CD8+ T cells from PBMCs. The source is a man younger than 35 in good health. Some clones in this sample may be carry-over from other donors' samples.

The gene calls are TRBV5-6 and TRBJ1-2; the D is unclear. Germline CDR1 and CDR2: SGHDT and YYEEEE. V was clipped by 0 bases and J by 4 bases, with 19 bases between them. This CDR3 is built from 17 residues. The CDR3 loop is CASSLEVEGPSRYGYTF. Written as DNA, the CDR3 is TGTGCCAGCAGCTTGGAGGTAGAGGGCCCTTCCCGCTATGGCTACACCTTC.

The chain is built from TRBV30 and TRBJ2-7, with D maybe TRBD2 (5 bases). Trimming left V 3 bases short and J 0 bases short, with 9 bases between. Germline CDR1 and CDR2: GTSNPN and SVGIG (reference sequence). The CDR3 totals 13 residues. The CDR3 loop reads CAWRAASSYEQYF. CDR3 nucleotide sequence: TGTGCCTGGAGAGCGGCCAGCTCCTACGAGCAGTACTTC.

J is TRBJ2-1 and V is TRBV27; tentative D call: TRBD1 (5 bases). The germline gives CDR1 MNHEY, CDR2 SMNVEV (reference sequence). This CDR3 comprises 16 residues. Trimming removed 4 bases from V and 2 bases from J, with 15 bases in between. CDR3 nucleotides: TGTGCCAGCAGTTCGCAGGGCGGAGCCCCCTACAATGAGCAGTTCTTC. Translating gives CASSSQGGAPYNEQFF.

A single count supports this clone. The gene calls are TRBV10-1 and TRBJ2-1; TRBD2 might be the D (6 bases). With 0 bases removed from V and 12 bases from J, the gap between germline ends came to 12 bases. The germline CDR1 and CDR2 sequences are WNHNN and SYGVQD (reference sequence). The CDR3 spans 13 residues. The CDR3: CASSESLARGQFF. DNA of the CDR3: TGCGCCAGCAGTGAGTCCCTAGCGAGGGGGCAGTTCTTC.

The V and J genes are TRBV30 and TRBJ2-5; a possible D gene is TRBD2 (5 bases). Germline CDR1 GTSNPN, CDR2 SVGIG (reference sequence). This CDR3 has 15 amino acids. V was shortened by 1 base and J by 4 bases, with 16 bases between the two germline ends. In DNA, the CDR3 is TGTGCCTGGAGTGATTCCGGGGTAGTGCGAGAGACCCAGTACTTC. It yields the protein CAWSDSGVVRETQYF.

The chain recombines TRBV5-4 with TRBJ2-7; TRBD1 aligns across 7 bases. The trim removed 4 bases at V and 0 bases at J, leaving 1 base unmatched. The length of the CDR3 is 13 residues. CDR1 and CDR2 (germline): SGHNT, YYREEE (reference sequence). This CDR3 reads CASSHRGSYEQYF. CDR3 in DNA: TGTGCCAGCAGCCACAGGGGCTCCTACGAGCAGTACTTC.

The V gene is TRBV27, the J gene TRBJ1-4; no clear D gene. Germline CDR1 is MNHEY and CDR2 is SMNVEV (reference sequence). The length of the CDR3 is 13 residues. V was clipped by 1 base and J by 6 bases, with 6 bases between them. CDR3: CASSLLMDEKLFF. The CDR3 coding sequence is TGTGCCAGCAGTTTATTAATGGATGAAAAACTGTTTTTT. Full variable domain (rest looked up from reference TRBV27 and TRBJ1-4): EAQVTQNPRYLITVTGKKLTVTCSQNMNHEYMSWYRQDPGLGLRQIYYSMNVEVTDKGDVPEGYKVSRKEKRNFPLILESPSPNQTSLYFCASSLLMDEKLFFGSGTQLSVL.

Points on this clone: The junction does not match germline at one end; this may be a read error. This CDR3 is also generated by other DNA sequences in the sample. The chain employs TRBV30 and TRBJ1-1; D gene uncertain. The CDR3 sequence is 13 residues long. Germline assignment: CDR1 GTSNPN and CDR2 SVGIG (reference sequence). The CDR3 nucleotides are TGTGCCTGGAGTACTGGGGTGAACACTGAAGCCTTCTTT. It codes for CAWSTGVNTEAFF.

CDR3 nucleotide sequence: TGTGCCAGCAGCGAAGGGGTCGGGGAGCTGTTTTTT. Encoded protein: CASSEGVGELFF. The genes are TRBV7-9 and TRBJ2-2; D possibly corresponds to TRBD1 (5 bases). Looked up from germline, CDR1 is SEHNR and CDR2 is FQNEAQ (reference sequence). The ends were cut back, 5 bases at V and 7 bases at J, with 8 bases in the middle. This CDR3 comprises 12 residues. The complete variable domain, with remaining parts taken from reference TRBV7-9 and TRBJ2-2, reads DTGVSQNPRHKITKRGQNVTFRCDPISEHNRLYWYRQTLGQGPEFLTYFQNEAQLEKSRLLSDRFSAERPKGSFSTLEIQRTEQGDSAMYLCASSEGVGELFFGEGSRLTVL.

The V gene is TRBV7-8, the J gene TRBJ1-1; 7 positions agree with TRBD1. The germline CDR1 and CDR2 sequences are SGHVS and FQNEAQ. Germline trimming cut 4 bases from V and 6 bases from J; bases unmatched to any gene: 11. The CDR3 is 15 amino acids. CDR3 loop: CASSSRQGRGAEAFF. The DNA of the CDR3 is TGTGCCAGCAGCTCTAGACAGGGCCGGGGCGCTGAAGCTTTCTTT.

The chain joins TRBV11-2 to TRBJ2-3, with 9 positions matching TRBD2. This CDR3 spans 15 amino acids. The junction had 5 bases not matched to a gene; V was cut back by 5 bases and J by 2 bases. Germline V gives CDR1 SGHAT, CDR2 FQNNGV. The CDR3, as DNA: TGTGCCAGCAGCCCACGACTAGCGGCCACAGATACGCAGTATTTT. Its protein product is CASSPRLAATDTQYF.

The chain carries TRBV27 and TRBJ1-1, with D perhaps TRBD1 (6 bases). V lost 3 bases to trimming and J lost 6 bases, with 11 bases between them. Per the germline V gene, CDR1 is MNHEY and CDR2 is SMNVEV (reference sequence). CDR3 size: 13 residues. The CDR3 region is CASSFTGLSEAFF. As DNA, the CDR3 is TGTGCCAGCAGTTTTACAGGGCTTTCTGAAGCTTTCTTT.

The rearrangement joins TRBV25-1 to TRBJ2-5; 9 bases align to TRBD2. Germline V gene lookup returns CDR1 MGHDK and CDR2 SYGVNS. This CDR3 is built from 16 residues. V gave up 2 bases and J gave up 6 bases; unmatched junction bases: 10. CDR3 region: CASSETAGGPIQTQYF. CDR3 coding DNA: TGTGCCAGCAGTGAAACCGCGGGAGGGCCGATCCAGACCCAGTACTTC.

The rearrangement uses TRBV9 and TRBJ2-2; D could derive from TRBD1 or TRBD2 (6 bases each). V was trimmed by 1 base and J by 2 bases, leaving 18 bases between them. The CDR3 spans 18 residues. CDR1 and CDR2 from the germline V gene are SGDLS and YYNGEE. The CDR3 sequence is CASSVLPRVGGNTGELFF. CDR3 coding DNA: TGTGCCAGCAGCGTACTCCCCCGGGTGGGGGGCAACACCGGGGAGCTGTTTTTT.

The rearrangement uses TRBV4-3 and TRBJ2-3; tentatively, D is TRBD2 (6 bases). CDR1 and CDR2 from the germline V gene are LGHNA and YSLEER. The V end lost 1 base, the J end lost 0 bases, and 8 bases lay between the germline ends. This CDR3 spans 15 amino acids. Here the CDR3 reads CASSQARGSTDTQYF. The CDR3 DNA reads TGCGCCAGCAGCCAAGCCCGGGGGAGCACAGATACGCAGTATTTT.

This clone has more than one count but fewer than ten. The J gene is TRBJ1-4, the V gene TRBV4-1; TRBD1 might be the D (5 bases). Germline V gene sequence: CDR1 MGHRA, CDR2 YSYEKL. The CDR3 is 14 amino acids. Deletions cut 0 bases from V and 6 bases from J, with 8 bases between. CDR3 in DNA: TGCGCCAGCAGCCAAGAACAGGCGGATGAAAAACTGTTTTTT. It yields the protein CASSQEQADEKLFF.

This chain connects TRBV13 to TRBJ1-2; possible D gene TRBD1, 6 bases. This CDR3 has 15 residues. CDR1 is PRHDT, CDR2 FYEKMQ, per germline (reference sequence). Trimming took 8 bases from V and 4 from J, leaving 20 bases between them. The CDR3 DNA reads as TGTGCCAGCGGACCGGGGCGTGGACAGTTCTATGGCTACACCTTC. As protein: CASGPGRGQFYGYTF.

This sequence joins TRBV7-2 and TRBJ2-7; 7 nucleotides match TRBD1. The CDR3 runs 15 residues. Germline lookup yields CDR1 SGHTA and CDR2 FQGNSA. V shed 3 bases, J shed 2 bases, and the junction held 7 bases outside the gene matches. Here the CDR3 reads CASSFWSGTAYEQYF. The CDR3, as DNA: TGTGCCAGCAGCTTCTGGTCCGGGACAGCCTACGAGCAGTACTTC.

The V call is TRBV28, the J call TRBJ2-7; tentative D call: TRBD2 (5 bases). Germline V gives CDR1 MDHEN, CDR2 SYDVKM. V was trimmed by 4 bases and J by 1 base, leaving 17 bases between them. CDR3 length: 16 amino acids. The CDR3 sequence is CASSSIRGYRSYEQYF. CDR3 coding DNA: TGTGCCAGCAGTTCCATTCGGGGATACCGGTCCTACGAGCAGTACTTC.

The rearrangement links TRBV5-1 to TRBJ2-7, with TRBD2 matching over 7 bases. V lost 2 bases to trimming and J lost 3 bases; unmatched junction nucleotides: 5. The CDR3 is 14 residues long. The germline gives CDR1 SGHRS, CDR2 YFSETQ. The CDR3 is CASSFLPSGYEQYF. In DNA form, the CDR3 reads TGCGCCAGCAGCTTTCTGCCTAGCGGCTACGAGCAGTACTTC.

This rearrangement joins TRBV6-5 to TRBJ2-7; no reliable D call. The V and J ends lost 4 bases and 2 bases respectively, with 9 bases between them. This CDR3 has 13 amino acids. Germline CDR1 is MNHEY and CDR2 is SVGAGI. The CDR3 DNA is TGTGCCAGCAGTTGGTCGGCCGCCTACGAGCAGTACTTC. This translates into CASSWSAAYEQYF.

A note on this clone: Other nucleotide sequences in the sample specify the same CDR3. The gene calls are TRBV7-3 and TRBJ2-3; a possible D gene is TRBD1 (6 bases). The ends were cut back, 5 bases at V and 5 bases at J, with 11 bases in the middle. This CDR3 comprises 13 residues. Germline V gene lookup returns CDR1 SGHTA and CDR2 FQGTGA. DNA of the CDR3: TGTGCCAGCAGCCTATTAGGGGGAGATACGCAGTATTTT. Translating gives CASSLLGGDTQYF.

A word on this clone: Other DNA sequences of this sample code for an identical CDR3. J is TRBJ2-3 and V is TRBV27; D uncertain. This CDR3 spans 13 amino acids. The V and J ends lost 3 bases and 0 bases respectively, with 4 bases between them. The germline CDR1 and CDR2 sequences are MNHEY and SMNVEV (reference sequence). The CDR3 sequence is CASSFRSTDTQYF. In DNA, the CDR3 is TGTGCCAGCAGTTTCCGCAGCACAGATACGCAGTATTTT.

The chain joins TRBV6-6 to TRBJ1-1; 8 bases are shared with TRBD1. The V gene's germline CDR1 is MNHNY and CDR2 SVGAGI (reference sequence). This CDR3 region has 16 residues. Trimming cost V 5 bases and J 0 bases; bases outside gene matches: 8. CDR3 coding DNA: TGTGCCAGCAGTCCATCAGGGGGCGGGATGAACACTGAAGCTTTCTTT. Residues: CASSPSGGGMNTEAFF.

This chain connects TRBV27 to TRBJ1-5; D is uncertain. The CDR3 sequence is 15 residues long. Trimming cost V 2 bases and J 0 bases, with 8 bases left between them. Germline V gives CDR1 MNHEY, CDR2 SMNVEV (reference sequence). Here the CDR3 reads CASSLAPYSNQPQHF. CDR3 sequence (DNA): TGTGCCAGCAGTTTAGCCCCGTATAGCAATCAGCCCCAGCATTTT.

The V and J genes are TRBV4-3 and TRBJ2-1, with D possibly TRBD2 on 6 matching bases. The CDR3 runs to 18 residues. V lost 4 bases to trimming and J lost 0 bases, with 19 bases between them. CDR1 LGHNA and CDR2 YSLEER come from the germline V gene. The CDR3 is CASSRPFSGTHSYNEQFF. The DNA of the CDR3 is TGCGCCAGCAGCCGACCCTTTTCCGGGACTCACTCCTACAATGAGCAGTTCTTC.

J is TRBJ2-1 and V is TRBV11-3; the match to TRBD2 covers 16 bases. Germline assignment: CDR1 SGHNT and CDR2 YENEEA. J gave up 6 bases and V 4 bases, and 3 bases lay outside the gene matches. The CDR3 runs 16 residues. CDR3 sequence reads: CASSSGTSGRVNEQFF. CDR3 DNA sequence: TGTGCCAGCAGCTCCGGGACTAGCGGGAGGGTCAATGAGCAGTTCTTC. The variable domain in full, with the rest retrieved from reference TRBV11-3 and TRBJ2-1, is EAGVVQSPRYKIIEKKQPVAFWCNPISGHNTLYWYLQNLGQGPELLIRYENEEAVDDSQLPKDRFSAERLKGVDSTLKIQPAELGDSAVYLCASSSGTSGRVNEQFFGPGTRLTVL.

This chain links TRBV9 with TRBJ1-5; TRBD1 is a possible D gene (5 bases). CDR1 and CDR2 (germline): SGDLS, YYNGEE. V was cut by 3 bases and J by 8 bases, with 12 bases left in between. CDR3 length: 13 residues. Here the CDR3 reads CASSADSHKPQHF. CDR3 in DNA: TGTGCCAGCAGCGCCGACAGTCACAAGCCCCAGCATTTT.

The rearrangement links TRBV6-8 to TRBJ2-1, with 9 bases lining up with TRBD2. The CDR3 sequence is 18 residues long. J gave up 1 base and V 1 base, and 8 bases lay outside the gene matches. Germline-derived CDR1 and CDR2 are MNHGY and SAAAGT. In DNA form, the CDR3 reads TGTGCCAGCAGTTACTTCCTTTCTCTAGCGGGGTCCTACAATGAGCAGTTCTTC. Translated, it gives CASSYFLSLAGSYNEQFF.

CDR3: CAIKNSLFYEQYF. The CDR3 DNA is TGTGCCATCAAAAACAGTCTTTTCTACGAGCAGTACTTC. The J gene is TRBJ2-7, the V gene TRBV10-3; D remains unclear. Deletions cut 7 bases from V and 3 bases from J, with 13 bases between. This CDR3 is built from 13 residues. Germline lookup yields CDR1 ENHRY and CDR2 SYGVKD.

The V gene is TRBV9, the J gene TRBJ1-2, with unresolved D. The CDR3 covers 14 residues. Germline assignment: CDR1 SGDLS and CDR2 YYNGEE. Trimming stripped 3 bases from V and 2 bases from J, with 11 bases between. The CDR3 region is CASSGPPINYGYTF. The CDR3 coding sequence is TGTGCCAGCAGCGGACCGCCAATCAACTATGGCTACACCTTC.